This T cell receptor (beta chain) was sequenced during a study of blood T cell repertoires in COVID-19. Study-wide background: Two consecutive negative NP/OP PCR tests, clearance, or resolved symptoms defined Cohort 3 recovery. Acute-phase and convalescent COVID-19 samples originated in the United States, Italy and Spain.

This clone appeared a few times. Trimming cost V 5 bases and J 7 bases; bases outside gene matches: 3. Germline CDR1 reads SGHTA; CDR2 reads FQGTGA. There are 14 residues in the CDR3. Libraries were prepared by immunoSEQ multiplex PCR; TCRdb keeps only in-frame clonotypes and omits some of them. The sample lists approximately 360,000 clones, around 87% seen once, with less than 2.5% in the top ten. Study members were between about 18 and 95 years old and lived in some 26 US regions. The study assigned cohorts using participant-reported clinical history. This TCR was recovered from a man aged 35-49 years in a cohort exposed to, infected with or recovered from COVID-19 (not recorded which). The sample comprised PBMCs or T cells enriched from blood (not recorded which). The chain couples TRBV7-3 to TRBJ1-6, with TRBD1 identical over 9 bases. The chain's CDR3 is CASSATGGNSPLHF. Here the CDR3 DNA reads TGTGCCAGCAGCGCGACAGGGGGGAATTCACCCCTCCACTTT.